The TCR beta chain under discussion was sequenced for a study of T cells after yellow fever vaccination. V lost 6 bases to trimming and J lost 0 bases, with 7 bases between them. CDR1 and CDR2 from the germline V gene are SGHRS and YFSETQ. The CDR3 extends over 14 amino acids. This clonotype was seen at least ten times. TCRdb itself ran the 5' RACE reads through MiXCR, one entry per CDR3 protein. In the table there are hundreds of thousands of distinct CDR3 sequences, around 12% of which are singletons. The rearrangement uses TRBV5-1 and TRBJ2-6; D remains unclear. This TCR derives from a man between 18 and 29 years old who received the YFV17D yellow fever vaccine. The source material was CD4+ T cells sorted from PBMCs, sampled 15 days after the yellow fever booster vaccination. DNA for the CDR3: TGCGCCAGCAACCCGATCTCTGGGGCCAACGTCCTGACTTTC. Translation gives CASNPISGANVLTF.